This TCR beta chain was sequenced for a study of early T cells in non-severe SARS-CoV-2 infection. Looking at the study overall: Investigators sequenced bulk RNA drawn from unsorted whole blood, and chains remained unpaired.

As part of library construction, unique molecular identifiers were attached to individual cDNA molecules. From the 5' RACE reads, TCRdb called clonotypes with MiXCR, one entry per CDR3 protein. This repertoire shows approximately 90,000 distinct CDR3 sequences, around 12% found once; its top ten account for roughly 4.5%. Study-wide findings and caveats: VDJdb matching skewed toward anti-spike CD8 responses, missing private and CD4 specificities.

Germline V gene data show CDR1 as MNHNS and CDR2 as SASEGT. This CDR3 spans 17 amino acids. The V gene lost 0 bases and the J gene lost 1 base, with 15 bases spanning the gap. This clonotype was observed at least ten times. Its antigen is still unknown. The receptor was derived from an adult who was a healthcare worker with PCR-confirmed SARS-CoV-2 infection or an uninfected control (not recorded which). This specimen consisted of whole blood, obtained at baseline. V and J are TRBV6-1 and TRBJ1-1; tentative D call: TRBD1 (6 bases). The CDR3 DNA reads TGTGCCAGCAGTGAAGCGTCTTTAGGGGGTCGGAACACTGAAGCTTTCTTT. It is translated as CASSEASLGGRNTEAFF.